Given below is one T cell receptor beta chain in context. Antigen: not known. These data are taken from a study of glioma-infiltrating T cells after dendritic cell vaccination. Study-level background: Dendritic cells derived from monocytes and pulsed with autologous tumor lysate formed the vaccine. General study points: Longer survival after dendritic cell vaccination followed higher pretreatment TIL content.

Germline-derived CDR1 and CDR2 are GTSNPN and SVGIG (reference sequence). The CDR3 loop spans 12 amino acids. V lost 0 bases and J 11 bases, leaving 13 bases between the germline ends. Clones were read by immunoSEQ multiplex PCR, and TCRdb kept only the in-frame ones, dropping some. Of over 55,000 clones detected, 81% appear once; the ten largest clones hold 7.9%. Fresh-frozen tumor tissue and more than two years of survival data were available for all. Blood PBMC samples: pre-vaccination, two weeks post third vaccination, and at tumor progression. V gene TRBV30 combines with J gene TRBJ1-1, with D possibly being TRBD1 (5 bases). This sequence was found in a human donor with glioblastoma. This material consisted of blood, taken before dendritic cell vaccination. CDR3 sequence reads: CAWSVLAGPAFF. CDR3 DNA sequence: TGTGCCTGGAGTGTACTAGCGGGACCGGCTTTCTTT. Based on the CDR3 plus reference TRBV30 and TRBJ1-1, the full variable domain is SQTIHQWPATLVQPVGSPLSLECTVEGTSNPNLYWYRQAAGRGLQLLFYSVGIGQISSEVPQNLSASRPQDRQFILSSKKLLLSDSGFYLCAWSVLAGPAFFGQGTRLTVV.